This TCR beta chain was observed in a study of blood T cell repertoires in COVID-19. Germline CDR1 SGHTA, CDR2 FQGNSA. This CDR3 spans 14 amino acids. V lost 5 bases to trimming and J lost 3 bases, with 13 bases between them. Some clones are missing from TCRdb's copy, which holds only in-frame ones; the method was immunoSEQ multiplex PCR. The data show 300,000 to 350,000 clones, over 80% seen once. Recovery meant two consecutive negative NP/OP PCR tests, professional clearance, or resolved symptoms. This chain uses TRBV7-2 with TRBJ1-2, with a tentative D call TRBD1 (6 bases). The receptor's source is a young man who had recovered from COVID-19. The sample comprised PBMCs or T cells enriched from blood (not recorded which). CDR3 DNA sequence: TGTGCCAGCAGCCCATCGACAGGTGACTATGGCTACACCTTC. It specifies CASSPSTGDYGYTF. The entire variable domain, with the rest obtained from reference TRBV7-2 and TRBJ1-2, is as follows: GAGVSQSPSNKVTEKGKDVELRCDPISGHTALYWYRQSLGQGLEFLIYFQGNSAPDKSGLPSDRFSAERTGGSVSTLTIQRTQQEDSAVYLCASSPSTGDYGYTFGSGTRLTVV.